This T cell receptor (beta chain) stems from a study of CD8 T cells in ankylosing spondylitis (dated by TCRdb to 2016 to 2017). Broadly, across the study: To find TCR variants linked to disease, the study profiled T cell receptor beta repertoires in ankylosing spondylitis patients and healthy donors. In total, the full study cohort was made up of 108 healthy donors and more than 20 ankylosing spondylitis patients. Peripheral blood was sampled, and synovial fluid was also collected from ankylosing spondylitis patients. Study-wide findings and limitations: Some motif variants were previously reported in synovial fluid and blood of reactive arthritis patients, suggesting common disease-initiation mechanisms. The disease-linked clones had a CD8+ phenotype and were found at relatively low frequencies in peripheral blood. A TCR beta motif of fewer than 10 highly homologous amino acid variants appeared characteristic of blood from ankylosing spondylitis patients. Significant enrichment of the disease-linked clones was reported in matched synovial fluid samples from ankylosing spondylitis patients.

The instrument was an Illumina HiSeq 2500. Quantitative 5'-RACE with molecular barcodes was the method used to prepare the TCR beta libraries. Concerning the study's data processing: A new computational method based on a probabilistic model of VDJ rearrangement was used to identify disease-linked TCR variants. TCRdb itself trimmed the public reads at Q25 with fastp, ran MiXCR and retained productive beta chains. Identical CDR3 protein sequences are pooled into one entry, listed with their most common genes and DNA. These V and J calls derive from TCRdb rather than the authors' analysis. The sample includes 400,000 to 450,000 distinct CDR3 sequences, with approximately 17% observed a single time. The ten largest make up 0.95% to 1.1% of the sample. This clonotype was counted between two and nine times. No antigen is known for it. The junction departs from the called germline gene at one end, perhaps through a read error.

The CDR3 holds 13 amino acids from the cysteine to the phenylalanine. This entry keeps only the CDR3 DNA: 39 bases, framed from base 1. The sequenced sample consisted of blood, either unsorted or a sorted T cell fraction (not recorded which). The chain is assembled from TRBV12-3 or TRBV12-4 and TRBJ2-3; there is no confident call for the D gene. The sequence derives from a male donor with ankylosing spondylitis. The nucleotide sequence reads as follows: TGTGCCAGCAGCCATATACCTAGGGAAGTAAGCGATTTT. It encodes CASSHIPREVSDF.